Listed below are T cell receptor beta chains from one sample, sequenced in a study of blood T cells in healthy people across ages. A single record per CDR3 protein comes from TCRdb applying MiXCR to the 5' RACE reads. In the table there are 650,000 to 1,000,000 distinct CDR3 sequences, about 36% of which are singletons. Sequencing input: blood. The receptors here all came from a man aged 18 to 29 in good health. The CDR3 runs from the conserved cysteine through the conserved F or W. The order of the fields is J gene, clone size, CDR3 length, V gene, D gene, CDR3 protein, CDR3 DNA. D genes are given only for firm matches. A clone size is listed for some rows: how often the clone was seen (once, few, many), or a class if it is expanded.

j_gene: TRBJ1-1; abundance: few; len: 12; v_gene: TRBV29-1; d_gene: TRBD1; CDR3aa: CSADREGTEAFF; CDR3nt: TGCAGCGCTGACAGGGAGGGCACTGAAGCTTTCTTT
j_gene: TRBJ2-3; abundance: NA; len: 15; v_gene: TRBV4-3; d_gene: TRBD2; CDR3aa: CASSQGRAGADTQYF; CDR3nt: TGCGCCAGCAGCCAAGGACGAGCGGGGGCCGATACGCAGTATTTT
j_gene: TRBJ2-5; abundance: few; len: 16; v_gene: TRBV20-1; d_gene: TRBD2; CDR3aa: CSAREGGSGGHETQYF; CDR3nt: TGCAGTGCTAGAGAGGGGGGTAGCGGGGGGCATGAGACCCAGTACTTC
j_gene: TRBJ1-3; abundance: few; len: 11; v_gene: TRBV12-3/TRBV12-4; d_gene: NA; CDR3aa: CASNSGNTIYF; CDR3nt: TGTGCCAGCAACTCTGGAAACACCATATATTTT
j_gene: TRBJ2-1; abundance: many; len: 12; v_gene: TRBV14; d_gene: NA; CDR3aa: CASSPAYNEQFF; CDR3nt: TGTGCCAGCAGTCCGGCCTACAATGAGCAGTTCTTC
j_gene: TRBJ2-5; abundance: NA; len: 14; v_gene: TRBV12-3/TRBV12-4; d_gene: TRBD1; CDR3aa: CASTTTGGGETQYF; CDR3nt: TGTGCCAGCACTACGACAGGGGGCGGGGAGACCCAGTACTTC
j_gene: TRBJ2-1; abundance: few; len: 12; v_gene: TRBV20-1; d_gene: NA; CDR3aa: CSAPGKRNEQFF; CDR3nt: TGCAGTGCTCCGGGGAAGCGGAATGAGCAGTTCTTC
j_gene: TRBJ1-6; abundance: NA; len: 18; v_gene: TRBV2; d_gene: NA; CDR3aa: CASSDPAAGSVTDSPLHF; CDR3nt: TGTGCCAGCAGTGACCCAGCGGCAGGGAGTGTAACGGATTCACCCCTCCACTTT
j_gene: TRBJ1-5; abundance: few; len: 15; v_gene: TRBV6-2/TRBV6-3; d_gene: NA; CDR3aa: CASSYPNRVSEPQHF; CDR3nt: TGTGCCAGCAGTTACCCAAACAGGGTATCGGAGCCCCAGCATTTT
j_gene: TRBJ2-3; abundance: few; len: 15; v_gene: TRBV10-3; d_gene: NA; CDR3aa: CAISEWGASTDTQYF; CDR3nt: TGTGCCATCAGTGAGTGGGGGGCTAGCACAGATACGCAGTATTTT
j_gene: TRBJ2-5; abundance: NA; len: 14; v_gene: TRBV7-8; d_gene: NA; CDR3aa: CASSFQTRQETQYF; CDR3nt: TGTGCCAGCAGCTTCCAGACTAGACAAGAGACCCAGTACTTC
j_gene: TRBJ1-2; abundance: many; len: 12; v_gene: TRBV6-6; d_gene: NA; CDR3aa: CASSPWNYGYTF; CDR3nt: TGTGCCAGCAGCCCCTGGAACTATGGCTACACCTTC
j_gene: TRBJ2-5; abundance: NA; len: 13; v_gene: TRBV12-3/TRBV12-4; d_gene: TRBD1; CDR3aa: CASSPYTTGEQYF; CDR3nt: TGTGCCAGCAGTCCATACACTACAGGGGAGCAGTACTTC
j_gene: TRBJ2-4; abundance: once; len: 15; v_gene: TRBV6-2/TRBV6-3; d_gene: NA; CDR3aa: CASSPGSHPKNIQYF; CDR3nt: TGTGCCAGCAGTCCGGGCAGTCATCCCAAAAACATTCAGTACTTC
j_gene: TRBJ2-1; abundance: NA; len: 12; v_gene: TRBV12-3/TRBV12-4; d_gene: NA; CDR3aa: CASGPHRNEQFF; CDR3nt: TGTGCCAGCGGCCCCCACAGGAATGAGCAGTTCTTC
j_gene: TRBJ1-1; abundance: NA; len: 13; v_gene: TRBV5-5; d_gene: NA; CDR3aa: CASSLRQLTEAFF; CDR3nt: TGTGCCAGCAGCTTGAGGCAGCTCACTGAAGCTTTCTTT